Reported below is one TCR beta chain. The sample originates from a study of cytomegalovirus exposure and HLA in healthy donors. Trimming pared 3 bases from V and 10 bases from J, leaving 18 bases between. CDR1 is MNHEY and CDR2 is SMNVEV in the germline V gene (reference sequence). The CDR3 is 14 amino acids. A multiplex PCR was run with 60 Vbeta primers and 13 Jbeta primers. Sequencing was performed with immunoSEQ multiplex PCR; in TCRdb, only in-frame clones are kept and a portion is missing. The sample lists about 160,000 clones, just under 75% seen once, with approximately 1.8% in the top ten. Sequenced: PBMCs. The source is a woman aged 18-29 years in good health and CMV-seronegative. This chain joins TRBV27 and TRBJ1-2, with a possible D match to TRBD1 (5 bases). The CDR3 DNA reads as TGTGCCAGCAGTTTTGGAGACAGAACGTCTGTCTACACCTTC. Translation gives CASSFGDRTSVYTF.